This T cell receptor (beta chain) stems from a study of control samples from healthy donors and cancer patients. CDR3 length: 13 amino acids. The germline gives CDR1 LGHDT, CDR2 YNNKEL (reference sequence). V gave up 0 bases and J gave up 9 bases, with 11 bases separating them. Repertoires were generated with immunoSEQ multiplex PCR, while TCRdb's copy carries only in-frame clones and drops some. Altogether some 130,000 clones are present, about nine tenths being singletons, with the ten largest covering about 2.5%. This TCR derives from a man aged 35 to 55 in good health. This sequence joins TRBV3-1 (or the pseudogene TRBV3-2) and TRBJ2-5; D is unresolved. The source material was blood. CDR3 in DNA: TGTGCCAGCAGCCAAGATTTCGTTTGGTCCCAGTACTTC. Translation: CASSQDFVWSQYF.